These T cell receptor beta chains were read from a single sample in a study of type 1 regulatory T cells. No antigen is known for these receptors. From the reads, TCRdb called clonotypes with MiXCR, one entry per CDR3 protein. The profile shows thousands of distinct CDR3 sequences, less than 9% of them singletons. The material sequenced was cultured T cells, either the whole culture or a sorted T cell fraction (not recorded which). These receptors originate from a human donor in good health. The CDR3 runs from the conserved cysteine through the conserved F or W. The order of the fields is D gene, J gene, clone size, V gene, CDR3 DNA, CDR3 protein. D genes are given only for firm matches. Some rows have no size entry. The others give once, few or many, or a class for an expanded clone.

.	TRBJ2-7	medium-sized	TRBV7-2	TGTGCCAGCAGCCTAACTCATGCTTACGAGCAGTACTTC	CASSLTHAYEQYF
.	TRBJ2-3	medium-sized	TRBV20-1	TGCAGTGCTCCCCTCGCCCTAGCACATACGCAGTATTTT	CSAPLALAHTQYF
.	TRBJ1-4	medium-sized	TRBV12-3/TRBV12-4	TGTGCCAGTACAGGGTTTGGGAATGAAAAACTGTTTTTT	CASTGFGNEKLFF
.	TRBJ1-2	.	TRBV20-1	TGCAGTGCTACCGGGGTTGAGATCCCGTATGGCTACACCTTC	CSATGVEIPYGYTF
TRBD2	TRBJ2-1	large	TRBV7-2	TGTGCCAGCAGCTTAGTCCCGGGACTAGCGGGAGGGCGGGATGAGCAGTTCTTC	CASSLVPGLAGGRDEQFF
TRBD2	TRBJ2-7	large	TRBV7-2	TGTGCCAGCAGACGGAGCCTAGCGGCCTACGAGCAGTACTTC	CASRRSLAAYEQYF
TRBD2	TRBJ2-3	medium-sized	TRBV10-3	TGTGCCATCAACCCCGACAAGCGGGAGGGCCCCACAGATACGCAGTATTTT	CAINPDKREGPTDTQYF
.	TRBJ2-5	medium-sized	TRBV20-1	TGCAGTGCTAGAGGGACAGTAGAGGGGACCCAGTACTTC	CSARGTVEGTQYF
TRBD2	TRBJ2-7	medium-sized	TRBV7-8	TGTGCCAGCAGCTTAGCACTAGCGGGACCCTACGAGCAGTACTTC	CASSLALAGPYEQYF
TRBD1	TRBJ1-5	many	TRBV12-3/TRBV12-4	TGTGCCAGCAGTCCGCTTGCCTCTAAGGACAGGGGAGGAGGTCAGCCCCAGCATTTT	CASSPLASKDRGGGQPQHF
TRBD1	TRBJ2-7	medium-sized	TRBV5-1	TGCGCCAGCAGAACCGGGACAGCTTCCTACGAGCAGTACTTC	CASRTGTASYEQYF
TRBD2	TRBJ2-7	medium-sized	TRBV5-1	TGCGCCAGCAGCTCCGGACTAGCGCTAACCTACGAGCAGTACTTC	CASSSGLALTYEQYF
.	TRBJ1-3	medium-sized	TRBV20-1	TGCAGTGCCCGAAGGGGCTTCGAAAACACCATATATTTT	CSARRGFENTIYF
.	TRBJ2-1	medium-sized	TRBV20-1	TGCAGTGCTAGAGATCTTGGATACAATGAGCAGTTCTTC	CSARDLGYNEQFF
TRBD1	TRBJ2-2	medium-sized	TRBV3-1	TGTGCCAGCAGCCTACAGGGGGCGATCGGGGAGCTGTTTTTT	CASSLQGAIGELFF
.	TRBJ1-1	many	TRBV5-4	TGTGCCAGCAGCTTAGTCCGGGGGAACACTGAAGCTTTCTTT	CASSLVRGNTEAFF
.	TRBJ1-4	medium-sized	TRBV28	TGTGCCAGCGGTCTCCGGGAAAAACTGTTTTTT	CASGLREKLFF
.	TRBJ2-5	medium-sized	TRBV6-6	TGTGCCAGCAGTTACAACGAGCAAGAGACCCAGTACTTC	CASSYNEQETQYF
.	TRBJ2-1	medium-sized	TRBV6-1	TGTGCCAGCACCGAACGGAGGGGTATCAGCAATGAGCAGTTCTTC	CASTERRGISNEQFF
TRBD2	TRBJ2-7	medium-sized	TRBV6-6	TGTGCCAGCAGCGTAGCGGGAGTCGCCTACGAGCAGTACTTC	CASSVAGVAYEQYF
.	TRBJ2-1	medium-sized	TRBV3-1	TGTGCCAGCAGCCAAGAATGGGACGTGGGAGTAGGGAATGAGCAGTTCTTC	CASSQEWDVGVGNEQFF
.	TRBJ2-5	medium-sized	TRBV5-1	TGCGCCAGCAGCTTGCTCAGAGAAGAGACCCAGTACTTC	CASSLLREETQYF
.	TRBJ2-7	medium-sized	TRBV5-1	TGCGCCAGCAGCTTTACCGGATACGAGCAGTACTTC	CASSFTGYEQYF
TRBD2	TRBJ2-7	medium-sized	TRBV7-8	TGTGCCAGCAGCTTAACCACTAGCGGGAGTCCTAAAAACTCCTACGAGCAGTACTTC	CASSLTTSGSPKNSYEQYF
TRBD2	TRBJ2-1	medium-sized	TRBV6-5	TGTGCCAGCAGCCTACTAGCGGGAGGGTTCAATGAGCAGTTCTTC	CASSLLAGGFNEQFF
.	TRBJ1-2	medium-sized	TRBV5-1	TGCGCCAGCAGCTTTGGCACACCACCTTATGGCTACACCTTC	CASSFGTPPYGYTF
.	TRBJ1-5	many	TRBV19	TGTGCCAGTAGCCCCACCAGGAGGCCCCAGCATTTT	CASSPTRRPQHF
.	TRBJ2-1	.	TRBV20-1	TGCAGTCCCCCGGAAGCGGCCAGCTCCTACAATGAGCAGTTCTTT	CSPPEAASSYNEQFF
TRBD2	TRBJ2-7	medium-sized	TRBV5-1	TGCGCCACCCGACTAGCGGATAGCTCCTACGAGCAGTACTTC	CATRLADSSYEQYF
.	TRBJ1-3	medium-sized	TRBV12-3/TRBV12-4	TGTGCCAGCAGTTGGGCAGGCGGCTCTGGAAACACCATATATTTT	CASSWAGGSGNTIYF
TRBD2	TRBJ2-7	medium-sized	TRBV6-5	TGTGCCAGCAGCTCTCCGGGACTAGCGGGAGGTGGGGTCCGGTACGAGCAGTACTTC	CASSSPGLAGGGVRYEQYF